These 30 T cell receptor beta chains were all obtained from the same sample, sequenced in a study of CD8 T cells in Susac syndrome. It was with random hexamers that roughly 0.45 to 1 ug RNA was reverse transcribed. TCRdb ran MiXCR on the immunoSEQ multiplex PCR reads and lists one entry per CDR3 protein. Of about 140,000 distinct CDR3 sequences in the sample, approximately 93% were seen once. The sample taken for sequencing was CD8+ T cells from PBMCs. These receptors were taken from a human donor in good health.

This sequence joins TRBV5-1 and TRBJ2-1; D unresolved. This CDR3 is 11 amino acids long. Trimming removed 3 bases from V and 10 bases from J, with 8 bases in between. Germline-derived CDR1 and CDR2 are SGHRS and YFSETQ. The CDR3: CASSSTAEQFF. The CDR3 coding sequence is TGCGCCAGCAGCTCTACGGCGGAGCAGTTCTTC.

The V gene is TRBV2, the J gene TRBJ1-2; unclear D gene. The CDR3 sequence is 13 residues long. Germline V gene lookup returns CDR1 SNHLY and CDR2 FYNNEI. Trimming cost V 4 bases and J 1 base, with 7 bases left between them. The CDR3 DNA is TGTGCCAGCAGTGCACGGAATAACTATGGCTACACCTTC. This sequence encodes CASSARNNYGYTF.

This chain connects TRBV9 to TRBJ2-1; TRBD2 might be the D (6 bases). Germline V gene data show CDR1 as SGDLS and CDR2 as YYNGEE. V lost 4 bases to trimming and J lost 8 bases, with 16 bases between them. The length of the CDR3 is 14 residues. CDR3 residues: CASSSRLVSYEQFF. DNA of the CDR3: TGTGCCAGCAGCTCAAGACTAGTTAGCTATGAGCAGTTCTTC.

This chain connects TRBV9 to TRBJ2-1; D is possibly TRBD1 or TRBD2 (5 bases each). The CDR3 is 12 residues long. Germline V gives CDR1 SGDLS, CDR2 YYNGEE. V gave up 4 bases and J gave up 10 bases, with 12 bases separating them. CDR3 protein: CASSTLGTEQFF. The CDR3 DNA is TGTGCCAGCAGCACCCTTGGGACGGAGCAGTTCTTC.

This clonotype was picked up one time. V usage is TRBV27 and J usage is TRBJ2-7; D gene uncertain. This CDR3 is built from 13 residues. CDR1 MNHEY and CDR2 SMNVEV come from the germline V gene (reference sequence). Trimming pared 8 bases from V and 3 bases from J, leaving 14 bases between. In DNA, the CDR3 is TGTGCCAGCCGCGCAAATGGGGACTACGAGCAGTACTTC. Translating gives CASRANGDYEQYF.

This sequence joins TRBV3-1 and TRBJ2-7, with TRBD2 matching 16 bases. V dropped 1 base and J dropped 1; count of bases not matched to a gene: 7. CDR1 is LGHDT, CDR2 YNNKEL, per germline (reference sequence). The CDR3 has 19 amino acids. The CDR3 loop reads CASSQGWGTSGRASYEQYF. In nucleotides, the CDR3 is TGTGCCAGCAGCCAAGGTTGGGGGACTAGCGGGAGGGCGTCCTACGAGCAGTACTTC.

This clonotype was recorded once. The chain carries TRBV7-3 and TRBJ2-3; D tentatively fits TRBD1 or TRBD2 (5 bases each). There are 15 residues in the CDR3. The germline V and J ends were trimmed by 5 bases and 0 bases, with 12 bases remaining between them. CDR1 and CDR2 from the germline V gene are SGHTA and FQGTGA. The CDR3 nucleotides are TGTGCCAGCAGCCTGTGGGACCACAGCACAGATACGCAGTATTTT. Encoded protein: CASSLWDHSTDTQYF. The full variable domain, completed using reference TRBV7-3 and TRBJ2-3, is GAGVSQTPSNKVTEKGKYVELRCDPISGHTALYWYRQSLGQGPEFLIYFQGTGAADDSGLPNDRFFAVRPEGSVSTLKIQRTERGDSAVYLCASSLWDHSTDTQYFGPGTRLTVL.

Here the CDR3 reads CASSPGQGYGNEQFF. CDR3 DNA: TGTGCCAGCAGCCCCGGACAGGGATACGGCAATGAGCAGTTCTTC. V is TRBV3-1 and J is TRBJ2-1; 8 bases align to TRBD1. The V and J ends lost 4 bases and 6 bases, in that order; junction bases with no gene match: 8. Per the germline V gene, CDR1 is LGHDT and CDR2 is YNNKEL (reference sequence). There are 15 residues in the CDR3.

The chain links TRBV7-9 to TRBJ2-1, with 10 nucleotides matching TRBD2. Germline V gene sequence: CDR1 SEHNR, CDR2 FQNEAQ (reference sequence). This CDR3 region has 14 residues. The J segment lost 7 bases and the V segment lost 3 bases, leaving 3 bases of the junction unmatched. This CDR3 is CASSFGLAENEQFF. The CDR3 nucleotides read TGTGCCAGCAGCTTCGGACTAGCGGAAAATGAGCAGTTCTTC. The full variable domain, its missing parts supplied by reference TRBV7-9 and TRBJ2-1, is DTGVSQNPRHKITKRGQNVTFRCDPISEHNRLYWYRQTLGQGPEFLTYFQNEAQLEKSRLLSDRFSAERPKGSFSTLEIQRTEQGDSAMYLCASSFGLAENEQFFGPGTRLTVL.

This clonotype came up a few times. The rearrangement links TRBV6-2 or TRBV6-3 to TRBJ2-1; D is unresolved. Germline V gene lookup returns CDR1 MNHEY and CDR2 SVGEGT. V gave up 5 bases and J gave up 3 bases, with 8 bases separating them. This CDR3 spans 13 amino acids. The CDR3 sequence: CASSPTDYNEQFF. The DNA for the CDR3 is TGTGCCAGCAGTCCTACGGACTACAATGAGCAGTTCTTC.

The rearrangement uses TRBV20-1 and TRBJ2-2; D possibly corresponds to TRBD1 (6 bases). Germline V gene sequence: CDR1 DFQATT, CDR2 SNEGSKA (reference sequence). Deletions cut 3 bases from V and 3 bases from J, with 14 bases between. This CDR3 is built from 15 residues. This CDR3 is CSARSEDSYTGELFF. CDR3 in DNA: TGCAGTGCTAGGTCAGAGGACAGTTACACCGGGGAGCTGTTTTTT.

This chain's CDR3 is CSVEVDRNYGYTF. In DNA form, the CDR3 reads TGCAGCGTTGAAGTCGACCGTAACTATGGCTACACCTTC. The V and J genes are TRBV29-1 and TRBJ1-2; D gene uncertain. The CDR3 length is 13 residues. CDR1 and CDR2 (germline): SQVTM, ANQGSEA. V lost 1 base to trimming and J lost 1 base, with 7 bases between them.

V usage is TRBV15 and J usage is TRBJ2-1; weak D call: TRBD2 (5 bases). CDR1 and CDR2 (germline): LNHNV, YYDKDF (reference sequence). V was shortened by 10 bases and J by 7 bases, with 11 bases between the two germline ends. The CDR3 runs to 11 residues. CDR3: CASRTGNEQFF. CDR3 DNA: TGTGCCAGTCGGACTGGGAATGAGCAGTTCTTC.

V and J are TRBV29-1 and TRBJ2-7; a possible D gene is TRBD2 (7 bases). This CDR3 comprises 14 residues. From germline, CDR1 is SQVTM and CDR2 ANQGSEA. Trimming pared 6 bases from V and 4 bases from J, leaving 19 bases between. The CDR3 reads CSVWPVAGAYEQYF. The CDR3, as DNA: TGCAGCGTCTGGCCTGTTGCGGGGGCTTACGAGCAGTACTTC.

The gene calls are TRBV5-6 and TRBJ2-7, with D perhaps matching TRBD2 (7 bases). Germline lookup yields CDR1 SGHDT and CDR2 YYEEEE. Trimming left V 6 bases short and J 4 bases short, with 20 bases between. The CDR3 is 15 amino acids. In DNA form, the CDR3 reads TGTGCCAGCATCCCACGGGGAGGGGGGAAGTACGAGCAGTACTTC. Translating gives CASIPRGGGKYEQYF.

The chain recombines TRBV3-1 with TRBJ1-5, with D uncertain. With 0 bases removed from V and 7 bases from J, the gap between germline ends came to 13 bases. Germline assignment: CDR1 LGHDT and CDR2 YNNKEL (reference sequence). The CDR3 spans 15 residues. The DNA of the CDR3 is TGTGCCAGCAGCCAAGATCGGCGGCCCGACCAGCCCCAGCATTTT. Translating gives CASSQDRRPDQPQHF. The full variable domain, rest sourced from reference TRBV3-1 and TRBJ1-5, is DTAVSQTPKYLVTQMGNDKSIKCEQNLGHDTMYWYKQDSKKFLKIMFSYNNKELIINETVPNRFSPKSPDKAHLNLHINSLELGDSAVYFCASSQDRRPDQPQHFGDGTRLSIL.

This chain uses TRBV28 with TRBJ2-7, with 10 bases lining up with TRBD2. J gave up 2 bases and V 5 bases, and 6 bases lay outside the gene matches. This CDR3 is 15 amino acids long. CDR1 and CDR2 from the germline V gene are MDHEN and SYDVKM. CDR3 region: CASSLRLAGAYEQYF. CDR3 nucleotide sequence: TGTGCCAGCAGTCTGCGACTAGCGGGTGCCTACGAGCAGTACTTC.

This sequence joins TRBV4-3 and TRBJ2-5, with TRBD2 matching over 10 bases. Per germline, CDR1 LGHNA and CDR2 YSLEER. V shed 0 bases and J 5 bases; nucleotides not matched to a gene: 15. The CDR3 sequence is 19 residues long. The CDR3 DNA follows: TGCGCCAGCAGCCAAGATAGGGCTAGCGGGAGCCTCGGACTGGAGACCCAGTACTTC. This gives the protein CASSQDRASGSLGLETQYF.

The chain couples TRBV6-5 to TRBJ2-3; no firm D call. Germline V gene data show CDR1 as MNHEY and CDR2 as SVGAGI. V lost 0 bases and J 2 bases, leaving 15 bases between the germline ends. The CDR3 is made up of 17 amino acids. The CDR3 DNA sequence: TGTGCCAGCAGTTACTCCGAGACGGTCGCTCACACAGATACGCAGTATTTT. Translated: CASSYSETVAHTDTQYF.

The genes are TRBV28 and TRBJ1-5; perhaps TRBD1 as D (5 bases). The germline CDR1 and CDR2 sequences are MDHEN and SYDVKM. The V end was cut by 8 bases, the J end by 6 bases, with 20 bases between. The CDR3 contains 15 residues. CDR3 nucleotide sequence: TGTGCCAGCTGCCTATGGGTAGGGGCAACTCAGCCCCAGCATTTT. This codes for CASCLWVGATQPQHF.

This chain uses TRBV29-1 with TRBJ2-3; D gene uncertain. CDR3 length: 15 amino acids. Germline V CDR1 and CDR2: SQVTM, ANQGSEA. Trimming pared 4 bases from V and 0 bases from J, leaving 14 bases between. Here the CDR3 reads CSVATSPRSTDTQYF. DNA of the CDR3: TGCAGCGTTGCGACGAGCCCACGAAGCACAGATACGCAGTATTTT.

V gene TRBV7-8 combines with J gene TRBJ2-1; D might be TRBD2 (6 bases). The CDR3 consists of 15 residues. V shed 5 bases and J shed 8 bases, with 19 bases lying between them. The germline gives CDR1 SGHVS, CDR2 FQNEAQ. The CDR3 nucleotides are TGTGCCAGCAGCATATCCGGGAGTCATTCGGATGAGCAGTTCTTC. Its protein is CASSISGSHSDEQFF.

V and J are TRBV27 and TRBJ1-5; D ambiguous. Trimming cost V 5 bases and J 0 bases, with 11 bases left between them. The germline V gene has CDR1 MNHEY and CDR2 SMNVEV (reference sequence). This CDR3 region has 15 residues. Here the CDR3 DNA reads TGTGCCAGCAGTCCCTCAGTCTATAGCAATCAGCCCCAGCATTTT. This encodes CASSPSVYSNQPQHF.

The chain links TRBV29-1 to TRBJ2-2, with 9 bases that match TRBD1. CDR1 is SQVTM, CDR2 ANQGSEA, per germline. The CDR3 runs 13 residues. Unmatched junction bases numbered 5, after V lost 7 bases and J lost 5 bases. CDR3 coding DNA: TGCAGCGGACAGGGGGGAGTAACCGGGGAGCTGTTTTTT. This gives the protein CSGQGGVTGELFF.

The V gene is TRBV7-9, the J gene TRBJ2-1; unclear D gene. The V and J ends lost 0 bases and 9 bases respectively, with 21 bases between them. The germline gives CDR1 SEHNR, CDR2 FQNEAQ (reference sequence). CDR3 size: 17 residues. The CDR3: CASSLAVTPGSIIEQFF. The CDR3 DNA reads TGTGCCAGCAGCTTAGCAGTGACTCCCGGTTCGATTATTGAGCAGTTCTTC.

V and J are TRBV20-1 and TRBJ2-7, with D tentatively TRBD1 or TRBD2 (5 bases each). CDR3 length: 13 amino acids. Germline CDR1 is DFQATT and CDR2 is SNEGSKA (reference sequence). Trimming shortened V by 5 bases and J by 5 bases, and 16 bases separated the two germline ends. Here the CDR3 reads CSALPPGRHEQYF. The CDR3, as DNA: TGCAGTGCTCTCCCCCCGGGACGCCACGAGCAGTACTTC.

As regards this clonotype: The junction does not match germline at one end; this may be a read error. The chain couples TRBV4-2 to TRBJ1-6; D remains ambiguous. Germline V gene sequence: CDR1 LGHNA, CDR2 YNFKEQ. The CDR3 loop spans 13 amino acids. The CDR3 coding sequence is TGTGCCAGCAACCAAGGGTGGAGTTCACCCCTCCACTTT. Amino acids: CASNQGWSSPLHF.

The chain has TRBV5-1 and TRBJ2-7; TRBD2 matches 9 bases. The V gene's germline CDR1 is SGHRS and CDR2 YFSETQ. The CDR3 length is 14 residues. The V segment lost 4 bases and the J segment 4 bases; nucleotides outside the gene matches: 6. CDR3 residues: CASSNSGSGYEQYF. The CDR3, as DNA: TGCGCCAGCAGCAATAGCGGGAGTGGGTACGAGCAGTACTTC.

This chain joins TRBV4-3 and TRBJ2-7, with D possibly called TRBD1 or TRBD2 (7 bases each). Germline V CDR1 and CDR2: LGHNA, YSLEER. There are 16 residues in the CDR3. V lost 0 bases and J lost 3, with 15 bases in between. CDR3: CASSQDLPGGDYEQYF. The CDR3 nucleotides are TGCGCCAGCAGCCAAGATTTGCCAGGGGGGGACTACGAGCAGTACTTC.

The genes are TRBV28 and TRBJ2-7; D perhaps matches TRBD2 (6 bases). V lost 5 bases, J lost 3 bases, and 17 bases lay in between. CDR1 is MDHEN and CDR2 is SYDVKM in the germline V gene. The CDR3 extends over 15 amino acids. The CDR3 bases are TGTGCCAGCAGTCCCGGGACTCAGTTCTACTACGAGCAGTACTTC. This sequence encodes CASSPGTQFYYEQYF.